The 27 T cell receptor beta chains below were found in one sample sequenced in a study of shared clonotypes between healthy human individuals. Profiling relied on immunoSEQ multiplex PCR, and the TCRdb table lists in-frame clones only, not all of them. Of about 2.4 million clones detected, 93% appear once; the ten largest clones hold about 0.34%. Material: naive CD4+ T cells from PBMCs. Subset specified: CD45RA+ positively selected. The receptors come from a man aged 18 to 30 in good health. Some clones in this sample may be carry-over from other donors' samples.

The chain is built from TRBV28 and TRBJ1-2; TRBD1 matches 10 bases. Germline CDR1 is MDHEN and CDR2 is SYDVKM. This CDR3 region has 15 residues. Unmatched junction bases numbered 7, after V lost 4 bases and J lost 5 bases. The CDR3 DNA is TGTGCCAGCAGTTGGGACAGGGGCTCGACTTATGGCTACACCTTC. It translates to CASSWDRGSTYGYTF.

This clone was counted between two and nine times. The J gene is TRBJ1-4, the V gene TRBV18; D gene unclear. This CDR3 region has 13 residues. Germline V gives CDR1 KGHSH, CDR2 LQKENI. V was clipped by 3 bases and J by 4 bases, with 6 bases between them. The CDR3 loop reads CASSPSDNEKLFF. The CDR3 DNA reads TGTGCCAGCTCACCTAGTGATAATGAAAAACTGTTTTTT.

V and J are TRBV6-6 and TRBJ1-1; D not resolved. V gave up 7 bases and J gave up 1 base, with 13 bases separating them. In germline, CDR1 is MNHNY, CDR2 SVGAGI (reference sequence). There are 14 residues in the CDR3. The CDR3 here is CASTPAGSNTEAFF. As DNA, the CDR3 is TGTGCCAGCACCCCTGCGGGATCGAACACTGAAGCTTTCTTT.

This sequence joins TRBV7-3 and TRBJ2-2, with 9 bases matching TRBD2. This CDR3 region has 17 residues. Germline lookup yields CDR1 SGHTA and CDR2 FQGTGA. With V trimmed by 0 bases and J by 6 bases, 8 bases remained unmatched. The CDR3 loop is CASSLTSGGSASGELFF. The CDR3 DNA sequence: TGTGCCAGCAGCTTAACAAGCGGGGGGTCGGCGTCCGGGGAGCTGTTTTTT.

The genes are TRBV6-1 and TRBJ2-1; D unclear. The CDR3 runs 13 residues. V dropped 0 bases and J dropped 13 bases, with 13 bases sitting between them. Germline values: CDR1 MNHNS, CDR2 SASEGT. CDR3: CASSEAPASLQFF. CDR3 in DNA: TGTGCCAGCAGTGAAGCGCCGGCTTCCTTACAGTTCTTC.

The chain uses TRBV30 and TRBJ2-4; D may be TRBD1 (6 bases). This CDR3 has 13 amino acids. V gave up 3 bases and J gave up 9 bases, with 15 bases separating them. CDR1 is GTSNPN and CDR2 is SVGIG in the germline V gene (reference sequence). This CDR3 is CAWRATGGSIQYF. CDR3 nucleotides: TGTGCCTGGAGAGCGACAGGAGGTAGCATTCAGTACTTC.

CDR3 sequence: CASSPRTSGDNEQFF. The CDR3 DNA sequence: TGTGCCAGCAGCCCAAGGACTAGCGGGGACAATGAGCAGTTCTTC. V usage is TRBV5-4 and J usage is TRBJ2-1; 12 positions match TRBD2. CDR1 and CDR2 from the germline V gene are SGHNT and YYREEE (reference sequence). The CDR3 consists of 15 residues. The V segment lost 4 bases and the J segment 5 bases; nucleotides outside the gene matches: 4.

V and J are TRBV5-1 and TRBJ1-1; 9 nucleotides align to TRBD1. J was trimmed by 7 bases and V by 4 bases; bases with no gene match: 8. CDR1 SGHRS and CDR2 YFSETQ come from the germline V gene. The CDR3 runs 14 residues. CDR3 bases: TGCGCCAGCAGCGCAACCGGGACAGGGCATGAAGCTTTCTTT. Translating gives CASSATGTGHEAFF.

The J gene is TRBJ1-2, the V gene TRBV30; weak D call: TRBD1 (5 bases). Germline V gene data show CDR1 as GTSNPN and CDR2 as SVGIG (reference sequence). The CDR3 is 13 amino acids. V lost 5 bases to trimming and J lost 0 bases, with 10 bases between them. The DNA of the CDR3 is TGTGCCTGGCAGCCGGGGCCTAACTATGGCTACACCTTC. This encodes CAWQPGPNYGYTF. The whole variable domain, remainder taken from reference TRBV30 and TRBJ1-2, is SQTIHQWPATLVQPVGSPLSLECTVEGTSNPNLYWYRQAAGRGLQLLFYSVGIGQISSEVPQNLSASRPQDRQFILSSKKLLLSDSGFYLCAWQPGPNYGYTFGSGTRLTVV.

The chain is built from TRBV28 and TRBJ2-1, with D uncertain. CDR1 is MDHEN and CDR2 is SYDVKM in the germline V gene. CDR3 length: 16 amino acids. Deletions cut 6 bases from V and 0 bases from J, with 15 bases between. CDR3 protein: CASRPRTASSYNEQFF. Here the CDR3 DNA reads TGTGCCAGCAGACCCCGGACGGCGAGCTCCTACAATGAGCAGTTCTTC.

J is TRBJ2-7 and V is TRBV29-1; D uncertain. In germline, CDR1 is SQVTM, CDR2 ANQGSEA. The CDR3 length is 12 residues. Trimming removed 3 bases at V and 3 bases at J, with 9 bases between. The CDR3 bases are TGCAGCGTTGAGATGACCGGCTACGAGCAGTACTTC. It codes for CSVEMTGYEQYF.

The gene calls are TRBV5-1 and TRBJ2-3, with 7 bases that match TRBD2. The length of the CDR3 is 16 residues. Trimming removed 1 base from V and 1 base from J; junction bases left unmatched: 6. Germline V gene sequence: CDR1 SGHRS, CDR2 YFSETQ. The CDR3 loop is CASSLPSGGGTDTQYF. In nucleotides, the CDR3 is TGCGCCAGCAGCTTGCCTAGCGGAGGGGGCACAGATACGCAGTATTTT.

The chain has TRBV29-1 and TRBJ2-1, with 12 bases that match TRBD1. CDR1 is SQVTM and CDR2 is ANQGSEA in the germline V gene. This CDR3 region has 13 residues. The V and J ends lost 7 bases and 10 bases, in that order; junction bases with no gene match: 8. In nucleotides, the CDR3 is TGCAGCGCCGGGACAGGGGGCGATTCCGAGCAGTTCTTC. Protein product: CSAGTGGDSEQFF.

The chain recombines TRBV27 with TRBJ1-2; TRBD1 matches 10 bases. J was trimmed by 3 bases and V by 5 bases; bases with no gene match: 9. Germline V gene data show CDR1 as MNHEY and CDR2 as SMNVEV (reference sequence). This CDR3 has 16 amino acids. As DNA, the CDR3 is TGTGCCAGCAGTCCCACTCCGGGACAGGGGTACTATGGCTACACCTTC. Its translation: CASSPTPGQGYYGYTF.

The rearrangement links TRBV12-5 to TRBJ1-3, with a tentative D call TRBD1 (5 bases). V gave up 2 bases and J gave up 2 bases, with 10 bases separating them. Germline CDR1 reads LGHNT; CDR2 reads FRNRAP. The CDR3 loop spans 15 amino acids. The CDR3 region is CASGLTGTAGNTIYF. CDR3 sequence (DNA): TGTGCTAGTGGTTTGACCGGGACTGCTGGAAACACCATATATTTT.

The chain employs TRBV27 and TRBJ2-7; D is possibly TRBD1 or TRBD2 (6 bases each). Germline CDR1 is MNHEY and CDR2 is SMNVEV (reference sequence). Trimming shortened V by 3 bases and J by 7 bases, and 31 bases separated the two germline ends. The CDR3 is made up of 19 amino acids. CDR3 DNA sequence: TGTGCCAGCAGTTTGCGTCTGGGAGGAACTATGATAGGGGGTAATGAGCAGTACTTC. Translated, it gives CASSLRLGGTMIGGNEQYF.

In nucleotides, the CDR3 is TGTGCCACCAGCAGAGATCCGGGACAGGGCCTTGGCGAGCAGTACTTC. It specifies CATSRDPGQGLGEQYF. The chain recombines TRBV15 with TRBJ2-7, with TRBD1 identical over 9 bases. This CDR3 is 16 amino acids long. The ends lost 0 bases at V and 6 bases at J; junction bases unmatched: 9. Germline V gives CDR1 LNHNV, CDR2 YYDKDF (reference sequence).

The rearrangement joins TRBV28 to TRBJ2-7, with 12 positions matching TRBD2. CDR3 size: 14 residues. Trimming cost V 6 bases and J 7 bases; bases outside gene matches: 7. Germline loops: CDR1 MDHEN, CDR2 SYDVKM. This CDR3 is CASRGTSGRREQYF. For the CDR3, the DNA is TGTGCCAGCAGGGGAACTAGCGGGAGGAGAGAGCAGTACTTC.

About this clone: Other DNA sequences of this sample code for an identical CDR3. This sequence joins TRBV5-1 and TRBJ1-5, with no clear D. CDR1 is SGHRS, CDR2 YFSETQ, per germline. V was pared by 0 bases and J by 6 bases, with 7 bases between. The CDR3 has 13 amino acids. This CDR3 reads CASSLGAGQPQHF. CDR3 in DNA: TGCGCCAGCAGCTTGGGGGCGGGTCAGCCCCAGCATTTT.

This rearrangement joins TRBV5-1 to TRBJ1-3; no firm D call. CDR3 length: 16 residues. Trimming took 0 bases from V and 0 from J, leaving 10 bases between them. Germline CDR1 and CDR2: SGHRS and YFSETQ. The CDR3 reads CASSLARGDSGNTIYF. CDR3 nucleotide sequence: TGCGCCAGCAGCTTGGCCCGGGGTGACTCTGGAAACACCATATATTTT. Filled out from reference TRBV5-1 and TRBJ1-3, the complete variable domain reads KAGVTQTPRYLIKTRGQQVTLSCSPISGHRSVSWYQQTPGQGLQFLFEYFSETQRNKGNFPGRFSGRQFSNSRSEMNVSTLELGDSALYLCASSLARGDSGNTIYFGEGSWLTVV.

This chain uses TRBV4-2 with TRBJ2-7; the D gene could be TRBD1 or TRBD2 (5 bases each). Per the germline V gene, CDR1 is LGHNA and CDR2 is YNFKEQ. The length of the CDR3 is 14 residues. Trimming removed 2 bases from V and 12 bases from J, with 20 bases in between. In nucleotides, the CDR3 is TGTGCCAGCAGCCAACTAGGAGAGGCAGGGAGCATGTACTTC. It is translated as CASSQLGEAGSMYF.

The chain couples TRBV19 to TRBJ2-2; TRBD1 matches at 7 bases. The CDR3 sequence is 13 residues long. With V trimmed by 3 bases and J by 10 bases, 5 bases remained unmatched. CDR1 and CDR2 from the germline V gene are LNHDA and SQIVND (reference sequence). CDR3 nucleotides: TGTGCCAGTAGTATCCAGACAGGGTTGGAGCTGTTTTTT. Encoded protein: CASSIQTGLELFF. The variable domain in full, completed from reference TRBV19 and TRBJ2-2, reads DGGITQSPKYLFRKEGQNVTLSCEQNLNHDAMYWYRQDPGQGLRLIYYSQIVNDFQKGDIAEGYSVSREKKESFPLTVTSAQKNPTAFYLCASSIQTGLELFFGEGSRLTVL.

V gene TRBV5-1 combines with J gene TRBJ2-7; TRBD2 matches at 7 bases. The CDR3 consists of 17 residues. Per the germline V gene, CDR1 is SGHRS and CDR2 is YFSETQ. V shed 3 bases and J 2 bases; nucleotides not matched to a gene: 14. CDR3 sequence reads: CASSSRSLREFPYEQYF. The CDR3 nucleotides read TGCGCCAGCAGCTCCCGTTCCTTGCGGGAGTTCCCCTACGAGCAGTACTTC.

The gene calls are TRBV11-3 and TRBJ2-7; 10 nucleotides match TRBD1. V lost 6 bases to trimming and J lost 5 bases; unmatched junction nucleotides: 10. Germline V gives CDR1 SGHNT, CDR2 YENEEA. This CDR3 has 15 residues. This chain's CDR3 is CASSLGQGGIDEQYF. For the CDR3, the DNA is TGTGCCAGCAGTCTTGGACAGGGGGGAATAGACGAGCAGTACTTC.

The chain couples TRBV28 to TRBJ2-5; 8 bases match TRBD2. J lost 9 bases, V lost 2 bases, and 8 bases had no gene match. Germline assignment: CDR1 MDHEN and CDR2 SYDVKM. This CDR3 has 14 amino acids. CDR3 DNA sequence: TGTGCCAGCAGTTTAACTAGCGGTAATGGGGCCCAGTACTTC. Amino acid sequence: CASSLTSGNGAQYF.

Here the CDR3 DNA reads TGCGCCAGCAGTCAAGACGCGGACAGAAAGGAAAAACTGTTTTTT. Its translation is CASSQDADRKEKLFF. V and J are TRBV23-1 and TRBJ1-4, with D perhaps TRBD1 (6 bases). TRBV23-1 is annotated as an ORF whose role is uncertain. The CDR3 is made up of 15 amino acids. V was trimmed by 2 bases and J by 8 bases, leaving 15 bases between them.

The chain is built from TRBV19 and TRBJ1-5, with D maybe TRBD1 (6 bases). V was shortened by 8 bases and J by 0 bases, with 17 bases between the two germline ends. Germline V CDR1 and CDR2: LNHDA, SQIVND (reference sequence). The CDR3 length is 16 residues. CDR3 coding DNA: TGTGCCAGTCAAAGTCGGGCAGGGGATAGCAATCAGCCCCAGCATTTT. Encoded protein: CASQSRAGDSNQPQHF.